These T cell receptor beta chains were read from a single sample in a study of post-analysis software for immune sequencing data. Via MiXCR, TCRdb re-called the PCR reads, giving one row per CDR3 protein. The sample shows under 900,000 distinct CDR3 sequences, approximately 53% of them seen only once. Material for sequencing was blood. These TCRs come from a girl aged 10 to 17 with multiple sclerosis. Both conserved end residues are part of each CDR3.

>TRBV29-1
CSGVVSTDTQYF
>TRBV20-1
CSAGLAGPETQYF
>TRBV5-1
CASSGLGGGYKDTQYF
>TRBV11-2
CASSLTFRGQGRGYTF
>TRBV5-4
CASSFGQGAGMNTEAFF
>TRBV20-1
CSARGLKYGGGSTDTQYF
>TRBV29-1
CSVGDRGPNEQFF
>TRBV6-5
CASSYSGQGTASAAQYF
>TRBV5-1
CASSLALAGGPAETQYF
>TRBV6-1
CASSEVWDSYEQYF
>TRBV4-1
CASSRPMGQGEAFF
>TRBV20-1
CSATGQRGGYSNQPQHF
>TRBV12-3/TRBV12-4
CASSFRGLNEKLFF
>TRBV5-1
CASSYGPSYNEQFF
>TRBV18
CASSPGQLTDTQYF
>TRBV5-1
CASSLGSGDGSYEQYF
>TRBV29-1
CSVSADRGSTYEQYF
>TRBV13
CASSPRSVERSSYEQYF
>TRBV5-1
CASSSNQGEGIQYF
>TRBV6-5
CASSYSWTSGNLGEQYF
>TRBV5-1
CASSFGGTSRSDTQYF
>TRBV5-1
CASSLGLAGGPGDEQFF
>TRBV5-1
CASARSYQGLVYEQYF
>TRBV9
CASSARAMSANVLTF
>TRBV7-9
CASSLKAPGGETQYF
>TRBV29-1
CSVAGGSVDTQYF
>TRBV18
CASGVLAKNIQYF
>TRBV20-1
CSAPRLAGGWETQYF
>TRBV6-5
CASSKPKTGDEQFF
>TRBV9
CASSPPEERDTQYF
>TRBV7-2
CASSLVGGTGMRDTQYF
>TRBV5-1
CASSLRGEPLHF
>TRBV12-3/TRBV12-4
CASSLGGHEQFF
>TRBV6-1
CASSPGGETFSYNEQFF
>TRBV7-2
CASSLRPEGLYGYTF
>TRBV7-3
CASSPRTGNYTF
>TRBV6-5
CASSYSGLAGGNEQFF
>TRBV6-5
CASSYEQNYEQYF
>TRBV20-1
CSARDTLYGYTF
>TRBV15
CATSREWTEPSYEQYF
>TRBV5-1
CASSRSPSTLAGDYNEQFF
>TRBV7-9
CASSFRGVTEAFF
>TRBV4-1
CASSQELGQTRFGDTQYF
>TRBV20-1
CSASYLKGHLSSYNEQFF
>TRBV20-1
CSARSGDPFLFGSDIQYF
>TRBV29-1
CSQKRVDTEAFF
>TRBV7-8
CASSQLPRTGAGTDTQYF
>TRBV20-1
CSAPSGSIYNEQFF
>TRBV12-5
CASGYNLLGADTQYF
>TRBV5-1
CASSLMDRGHSEQYF
>TRBV5-1
CASSFLGETSGSHEQYF
>TRBV11-3
CASSLGQKLLALKKSGNEQFF
>TRBV5-1
CASSETRGQNIQYF
>TRBV7-2
CASSLEQWGTEAFF
>TRBV6-2/TRBV6-3
CASSHHSGHPETAEKTQYF